The TCR beta chain under discussion was sequenced for a study of cytomegalovirus exposure and HLA in healthy donors. The study, taken as a whole, reports: Most TCR sequences proved rare, with some public TCRs found in many donors. In a later analysis, TCR association rates varied by HLA locus: DRB1 most, HLA-C fewest.

The PCR ran on 60 Vbeta and 13 Jbeta primers. Measured with immunoSEQ multiplex PCR; TCRdb has only the in-frame clones, and not every one. This sample's clone table lists roughly 40,000 clones. The CDR3 covers 15 residues. The J segment lost 3 bases and the V segment lost 4 bases, leaving 3 bases of the junction unmatched. Germline V lookup: CDR1 SGDLS, CDR2 YYNGEE. Details on this clone: Its antigen remains unknown.

The receptor was derived from a male donor in good health and CMV-seronegative. Sequencing input: PBMCs. The chain carries TRBV9 and TRBJ2-2; TRBD1 aligns across 10 bases. The CDR3 bases are TGTGCCAGCAGCTACGGGACAGGGGACACCGGGGAGCTGTTTTTT. Protein sequence: CASSYGTGDTGELFF.